This is a list of T cell receptor beta chains from one sample in a study of control samples from healthy donors and cancer patients. Profiling relied on immunoSEQ multiplex PCR, and the TCRdb table lists in-frame clones only, not all of them. The sample records about 140,000 clones, 85% to 95% being singletons. Specimen: blood. These receptors all come from a man between 40 and 49 years old in good health. Each CDR3 is given with its conserved first and last residue. The D gene is left open where the match is weak. Size tells how often a clone was seen (once, few, many) or the class of an expanded clone, and some rows leave it out.

j_call d_call v_call clone_size cdr3_aa cdr3_nt
TRBJ1-4 - TRBV7-9 - CASSFRSIEEEKLFF TGTGCCAGCAGCTTCCGATCAATTGAGGAGGAAAAACTGTTTTTT
TRBJ1-5 - TRBV24-1 - CATSDHTGNNHPQHF TGTGCCACCAGTGATCATACAGGGAACAATCATCCCCAGCATTTT
TRBJ2-7 - TRBV29-1 - CSVGGAGRTYEQYF TGCAGCGTTGGAGGGGCAGGGAGAACTTACGAGCAGTACTTC
TRBJ2-7 - TRBV4-1 - CASSGPDRRDEQYF TGCGCCAGCAGCGGACCGGACCGGCGCGACGAGCAGTACTTC
TRBJ2-5 - TRBV7-7 - CASSLYTTGETQYF TGTGCTAGCAGCCTTTATACCACAGGAGAGACCCAGTACTTC
TRBJ1-1 - TRBV7-6 - CASSLGRASMNTEAFF TGTGCCAGCAGCTTAGGGAGAGCATCAATGAACACTGAAGCTTTCTTT
TRBJ2-1 - TRBV28 - CASSLLERSRNEQFF TGTGCCAGCAGTTTATTAGAAAGATCGAGAAATGAGCAGTTCTTC
TRBJ2-7 TRBD2 TRBV27 - CASSPRKQSGGADEQYF TGTGCCAGCAGTCCCAGGAAACAGAGCGGGGGAGCGGACGAGCAGTACTTC
TRBJ2-1 - TRBV16 - CASSPEGSLGWEQFF TGTGCCAGCAGCCCCGAGGGCTCCCTAGGTTGGGAGCAATTCTTC
TRBJ1-1 - TRBV28 - CASSLDEAFF TGTGCCAGCAGTTTAGATGAAGCTTTCTTT
TRBJ1-4 TRBD1 TRBV3-1/TRBV3-2 - CASSPNHRGPGEKLFF TGTGCCAGCAGCCCTAATCACAGGGGACCCGGTGAAAAACTGTTTTTT
TRBJ2-2 TRBD2 TRBV11-3 - CASSPRLAGPNTGELFF TGTGCCAGCAGCCCTCGACTAGCGGGCCCGAACACCGGGGAGCTGTTTTTT
TRBJ2-2 - TRBV7-3 - CASSLSKQNTGELFF TGTGCCAGCAGCTTAAGCAAACAGAACACCGGGGAGCTGTTTTTT
TRBJ2-3 TRBD1 TRBV25-1 few CASRDGQGISTDTQYF TGTGCCAGCAGGGACGGACAGGGGATTAGCACAGATACGCAGTATTTT
TRBJ2-2 - TRBV2 - CASRSQGTGRGGGELFF TGTGCCAGCAGATCCCAGGGTACCGGTCGAGGGGGCGGGGAGCTGTTTTTT
TRBJ1-2 TRBD1 TRBV23-1 - CASSNRDSSNYGYTF TGCGCCAGCAGCAACCGGGACAGCTCTAACTATGGCTACACCTTC
TRBJ2-3 - TRBV6-5 - CASSPAGSSTDTQYF TGTGCCAGTTCCCCGGCGGGATCAAGCACAGATACGCAGTATTTT
TRBJ2-1 TRBD2 TRBV18 - CASSLGLAGVDEQFF TGTGCCAGCTCACTGGGACTAGCGGGAGTCGATGAGCAGTTCTTC
TRBJ2-7 - TRBV29-1 - CSVEGGLSSYEQYF TGCAGCGTTGAAGGGGGGCTGAGCTCCTACGAGCAGTACTTC
TRBJ2-7 TRBD1 TRBV11-2 once CASSLGQGIQYF TGTGCCAGCAGCTTAGGACAGGGCATACAGTACTTC
TRBJ2-7 - TRBV25-1 - CASSDRGLGEQYF TGTGCCAGCAGCGACAGAGGTTTGGGAGAGCAGTACTTC
TRBJ2-7 - TRBV11-2 - CASSSQAIINEQYF TGTGCCAGCAGCTCCCAGGCTATCATCAACGAGCAGTACTTC
TRBJ2-7 TRBD1 TRBV6-2/TRBV6-3 - CASSYSGQGAIYEQYF TGTGCCAGCAGTTACTCGGGACAGGGGGCCATCTACGAGCAGTACTTC
TRBJ2-5 - TRBV9 - CASSANPWETQYF TGTGCCAGCAGCGCCAATCCTTGGGAGACCCAGTACTTC
TRBJ1-4 - TRBV6-1 few CASSELRGVGEKLFF TGTGCCAGCAGTGAATTAAGGGGGGTAGGGGAAAAACTGTTTTTT
TRBJ2-7 - TRBV10-1 - CASSESASNYEQYF TGCGCCAGCAGTGAGTCGGCGTCGAACTACGAGCAGTACTTC
TRBJ2-2 TRBD1 TRBV11-3 - CASSATGADTGELFF TGTGCCAGCAGCGCAACAGGGGCGGACACCGGGGAGCTGTTTTTT
TRBJ1-1 - TRBV7-9 - CATQGSRVTEAFF TGTGCCACCCAGGGTAGTAGGGTCACTGAAGCTTTCTTT
TRBJ1-3 - TRBV3-1/TRBV3-2 - CASSRGGAPGNTIYF TGTGCCAGCAGCCGGGGGGGGGCACCTGGAAACACCATATATTTT
TRBJ2-7 - TRBV7-8 - CASSLLEGPYEQYF TGTGCCAGCAGCTTACTTGAGGGGCCCTACGAGCAGTACTTC
TRBJ2-5 - TRBV20-1 - CSAGISETQYF TGCAGTGCCGGGATCTCAGAGACCCAGTACTTC
TRBJ2-3 - TRBV15 - CATSRDRVGDTQYF TGTGCCACCAGCAGAGATAGGGTGGGAGATACGCAGTATTTT
TRBJ2-7 - TRBV27 - CASSPGFGGEQYF TGTGCCAGCAGTCCGGGGTTCGGAGGGGAGCAGTACTTC
TRBJ1-5 - TRBV6-5 - CASSLQGGGDQPQHF TGTGCCAGCAGCCTCCAAGGTGGAGGGGATCAGCCCCAGCATTTT
TRBJ1-1 - TRBV4-1 - CASSRVGGFEAFF TGCGCCAGCAGCCGAGTGGGAGGTTTTGAAGCTTTCTTT
TRBJ2-7 - TRBV6-5 - CASSYSNSGYEQYF TGTGCCAGCAGTTACTCGAATTCCGGCTACGAGCAGTACTTC
TRBJ1-1 - TRBV19 - CASSPVGGGTEAFF TGTGCCAGTAGCCCAGTGGGGGGAGGCACTGAAGCTTTCTTT
TRBJ2-1 TRBD2 TRBV19 - CASRTSGGLSSYNEQFF TGTGCCAGTAGGACTAGCGGGGGGCTGAGCTCCTACAATGAGCAGTTCTTC
TRBJ1-1 - TRBV11-2 once CASRPTRGLRVTEAFF TGTGCCAGCAGGCCTACTCGGGGGCTGCGGGTCACTGAAGCTTTCTTT
TRBJ2-5 - TRBV5-4 - CASSLASGRGVGETQYF TGTGCCAGCAGCTTGGCCTCTGGCAGGGGGGTAGGAGAGACCCAGTACTTC
TRBJ2-1 TRBD2 TRBV25-1 - CASRKAGVYNEQFF TGTGCCAGCAGGAAGGCGGGAGTTTACAATGAGCAGTTCTTC
TRBJ2-7 - TRBV27 - CASRQGLHEQYF TGTGCCAGCAGACAGGGTCTCCACGAGCAGTACTTC
TRBJ2-5 - TRBV7-9 - CASSLERETQYF TGTGCCAGCAGCTTAGAACGTGAGACCCAGTACTTC
TRBJ2-1 TRBD2 TRBV5-4 - CASRALAGGNNEQFF TGTGCCAGCAGGGCCCTAGCGGGGGGTAACAATGAGCAGTTCTTC
TRBJ1-2 - TRBV27 - CASSYGTDSLDGYTF TGTGCCAGCAGCTACGGGACCGATTCTTTGGACGGCTACACCTTC
TRBJ2-2 - TRBV24-1 - CATSAGGELLF TGTGCCACCAGTGCCGGAGGGGAGCTGCTTTTT
TRBJ2-7 TRBD1 TRBV6-1 once CASSEVRGREQYF TGTGCCAGCAGTGAGGTGAGGGGGCGGGAGCAGTACTTC
TRBJ1-2 - TRBV28 - CASTLEGDGYTF TGTGCCAGCACCCTGGAGGGGGATGGCTACACCTTC
TRBJ2-7 - TRBV28 - CASSPRGFKGAYEQYF TGTGCCAGCAGTCCCCGGGGCTTCAAGGGGGCCTACGAGCAGTACTTC
TRBJ1-1 - TRBV6-5 - CASSLTPGGTTTEAFF TGTGCCAGCAGTTTGACGCCGGGAGGGACAACCACTGAAGCTTTCTTT
TRBJ1-1 - TRBV4-1 - CASSQGSTGRQAFF TGCGCCAGCAGCCAAGGCAGTACAGGAAGGCAAGCTTTCTTT
TRBJ1-6 TRBD1 TRBV5-1 - CASSLTYQGDSPLHF TGCGCCAGCAGCTTGACATATCAGGGGGATTCACCCCTCCACTTT
TRBJ2-2 TRBD2 TRBV28 - CASSRRTSGRTVKLFF TGTGCCAGCAGCCGACGGACTAGCGGGAGGACCGTCAAGCTGTTTTTT
TRBJ1-2 - TRBV5-6 - CASSLLAANYGYTF TGTGCCAGCAGCTTGTTGGCAGCAAATTATGGCTACACCTTC
TRBJ2-5 - TRBV9 - CASSPRGETQYF TGTGCCAGCAGCCCACGTGGGGAGACCCAGTACTTC
TRBJ2-1 - TRBV19 - CASEQGRLHNEQFF TGTGCCAGCGAGCAGGGCCGTCTTCACAATGAGCAGTTCTTC